This entry concerns a single T cell receptor (beta chain). Its specific antigen is unknown. The input lacks base qualities; no much larger clone sits a single base away. The entry originates in a study of siplizumab effects on memory and regulatory T cells (dated by TCRdb to about 2019). Context from the whole study: The study looked at the effect of siplizumab, an anti-CD2 antibody, on alloreactive T-cell subsets in allogeneic mixed lymphocyte reactions made from human PBMCs.

Libraries were constructed by the immunoSEQ multiplex PCR assay. Each sample had 85,000 to 100,000 TCR templates assayed by the deep sequencing platform. Genomic DNA extracted from sorted T cells was used for TCRbeta CDR3 sequencing. The published analysis was carried out like this. The R programming language was used for clonal analysis of the TCRbeta CDR3 data. Alloreactive CD4+ and CD8+ clones were defined by comparing unstimulated samples with post-reaction CFSE-low samples. Alloreactive CD4+ clones were assigned to regulatory or non-regulatory origin by matching sequences to sorted unstimulated Treg and non-Treg repertoires. TCRdb mirrors the immuneACCESS table, restricted to in-frame sequences. Some clones are absent from its copies; in checked studies, under half trace to an unresolved V gene, and the reason for the others is unknown. V and J calls and clone size are as listed in that table; D and trimming were resolved from the DNA. In all, the sample holds some 100,000 clones, and about 91% of those were seen once. Of the sample, around 0.68% falls within the top ten clones.

The paper as a whole reports these results and caveats: Because sequences below about 10^-5 frequency were poorly captured, only a minor fraction of alloreactive clones could be mapped to unstimulated subsets. Of the alloreactive CD4+ clones that could be mapped, the Treg-derived share averaged about 63% with siplizumab compared with around 27% in control reactions. Compared with memory T cells, unstimulated naive T cells appeared more diverse, and naive cells seemed to make a substantial contribution to the alloresponse. About 80-96% of proliferating CD4+ or CD8+ clones could not be given a naive or memory phenotype. The suppressive function of proliferating Tregs from siplizumab cultures was not functionally confirmed. The cumulative frequency of alloreactive sequences traceable to unstimulated CD4+ memory T cells was significantly reduced by siplizumab.

CDR1 and CDR2, looked up from the germline V gene, are SGHDT and YYEEEE. Inclusive of the bounding cysteine and phenylalanine, the CDR3 is 16 residues long. The DNA shown is the 48-base CDR3, in frame from base 1. V and J lose 0 bases and 4 bases, and a span of 14 bases separates them. Sorted unstimulated T cells and proliferating T cells recovered from mixed lymphocyte reactions underwent TCRbeta CDR3 sequencing. Fresh whole blood from ten HLA-typed healthy donors served as the source for isolating PBMCs. To map where alloreactive clones came from, unstimulated CD4+ regulatory T cells were FACS-sorted.

The TCR was taken from a human donor in good health. The sequence links TRBV5-6 to TRBJ1-5, with the D gene uncertain. The sequencing sample was made of Tregs sorted from blood. The CDR3 protein sequence reads: CASSLGQPLLNQPQHF. The sequence in DNA is TGTGCCAGCAGCTTGGGCCAGCCTCTTCTAAATCAGCCCCAGCATTTT. Where the CDR3 stops, the reference TRBV5-6 and TRBJ1-5 genes take over; the full variable domain is DAGVTQSPTHLIKTRGQQVTLRCSPKSGHDTVSWYQQALGQGPQFIFQYYEEEERQRGNFPDRFSGHQFPNYSSELNVNALLLGDSALYLCASSLGQPLLNQPQHFGDGTRLSIL.